The following is a TCR beta chain sequence with its context. The antigen is not known. TCRdb fed the RT-PCR reads into MiXCR, producing one record per CDR3 protein. The table records 500,000 to 600,000 distinct CDR3 sequences, around 8% of them present only once. This sample is drawn from a study of response to subunit inactivated influenza vaccine. Study-wide findings and caveats: The authors put forward the suggestion that each seasonal influenza vaccination may bring in only a limited number of new T cells.

This CDR3 spans 13 amino acids. The V and J ends lost 0 bases and 7 bases respectively, with 11 bases between them. Germline assignment: CDR1 SGDLS and CDR2 YYNGEE. The chain employs TRBV9 and TRBJ2-7; D is undetermined. This receptor was obtained from a man aged 45 to 75 who received an inactivated influenza vaccine. Sample: PBMCs from blood, taken less than 30 months after vaccination. Written as DNA, the CDR3 is TGTGCCAGCAGCGTAGAACCCTTAGGGGAGCAGTACTTC. Translating it yields CASSVEPLGEQYF.